What follows describes a single T cell receptor beta chain. Its antigen is still unknown. For the second PCR, which ran for roughly 6 to 11 cycles, a sample-barcoded 5' primer and a J-beta primer mix were used. TCRdb redid the calling of the 5' RACE reads with MiXCR, one entry per CDR3 protein. The sample contains some 690,000 distinct CDR3 sequences, approximately 22% of which appear only once. This sample stems from a study of blood T cells in healthy people across ages. Overall study results and limits: Strong correlation existed between TCR beta diversity and naive T cell percentage.

The specimen was blood. This clonotype was obtained from a man between 65 and 85 years old in good health.

CDR3 residues: CASSVEIGGYGYTF. CDR3 nucleotide sequence: TGTGCCAGCAGCGTAGAGATAGGGGGCTATGGCTACACCTTC. J is TRBJ1-2 and V is TRBV9; the D gene is possibly TRBD1 (6 bases). The length of the CDR3 is 14 residues. Germline V gene data show CDR1 as SGDLS and CDR2 as YYNGEE. With 0 bases removed from V and 4 bases from J, the gap between germline ends came to 10 bases.